This TCR beta chain is from a study of T cell responses to AZD1222 COVID-19 vaccine. This clone was observed a handful of times. Germline V gene lookup returns CDR1 LGHDT and CDR2 YNNKEL (reference sequence). V dropped 4 bases and J dropped 3; count of bases not matched to a gene: 4. The CDR3 is 14 amino acids. This table comes from immunoSEQ multiplex PCR, and its TCRdb copy is limited to in-frame clones, with some not included. The sample has about 150,000 clones, around 91% seen once; the top ten hold 6.9%. The sequencing used peripheral blood, collected on day 0 of AZD1222 vaccination. This rearrangement joins TRBV3-1 (or the pseudogene TRBV3-2) to TRBJ1-1, with 8 bases that match TRBD1. This clonotype was obtained from an adult in good health. CDR3 nucleotide sequence: TGTGCCAGCAGCCCGACAGGGGTTGACACTGAAGCTTTCTTT. It yields the protein CASSPTGVDTEAFF.